These 26 T cell receptor beta chains originate from one sample sequenced in a study of T cells in Graves' hyperthyroidism and ophthalmopathy. Amplification of TCR beta CDR3 regions used RNA as the template. The study used the HTBI primer set for a first-round RT-PCR of the TCR CDR3. TCRdb independently ran MiXCR on the multiplex PCR reads; one entry per CDR3 protein. The sample has 250,000 or so distinct CDR3 sequences, approximately 16% seen once; the top ten hold roughly 31%. The sample consisted of blood. These receptors came from a woman between 45 and 60 years old with Graves' hyperthyroidism that later progressed to Graves' ophthalmopathy.

This clonotype appeared many times. This chain joins TRBV10-1 and TRBJ2-7; 7 nucleotides agree with TRBD1. The CDR3 extends over 15 amino acids. Trimming at V came to 3 bases and at J to 3 bases, leaving 8 bases not matched to a gene. Germline V gives CDR1 WNHNN, CDR2 SYGVQD (reference sequence). The CDR3 protein is CASSDFRDRDYEQYF. CDR3 bases: TGCGCCAGCAGTGATTTTCGGGACAGAGACTACGAGCAGTACTTC.

The chain is built from TRBV27 and TRBJ2-3, with D perhaps matching TRBD1 or TRBD2 (6 bases each). V gave up 5 bases and J gave up 1 base, with 16 bases separating them. Germline V gene data show CDR1 as MNHEY and CDR2 as SMNVEV (reference sequence). This CDR3 is 16 amino acids long. In DNA form, the CDR3 reads TGTGCCAGCAGTCGCCGGGACGGGGGCGGCACAGATACGCAGTATTTT. Residues: CASSRRDGGGTDTQYF.

This clonotype showed up many times. V usage is TRBV12-3 or TRBV12-4 and J usage is TRBJ1-1; D gene ambiguous. V was cut by 5 bases and J by 0 bases, with 10 bases left in between. The CDR3 consists of 14 residues. CDR3 DNA: TGTGCCAGCAGTCGTAGGAGGATGAACACTGAAGCTTTCTTT. Encoded protein: CASSRRRMNTEAFF.

This clonotype was observed many times. This chain joins TRBV7-9 and TRBJ2-3, with a possible D match to TRBD1 (5 bases). The V gene's germline CDR1 is SEHNR and CDR2 FQNEAQ (reference sequence). CDR3 size: 14 residues. Trimming pared 2 bases from V and 6 bases from J, leaving 12 bases between. The CDR3 nucleotides read TGTGCCAGCAGCTTAAGTCAGGGATCGGATACGCAGTATTTT. Its protein is CASSLSQGSDTQYF.

This clonotype showed up many times. The J gene is TRBJ1-2, the V gene TRBV28; D possibly corresponds to TRBD1 (5 bases). The germline gives CDR1 MDHEN, CDR2 SYDVKM. The CDR3 is 14 residues long. The V and J ends lost 0 bases and 0 bases respectively, with 5 bases between them. The CDR3 reads CASSLWTANYGYTF. The DNA for the CDR3 is TGTGCCAGCAGTTTATGGACAGCTAACTATGGCTACACCTTC.

The CDR3 sequence is CASSPTIAGAGETQYF. The CDR3 nucleotides are TGTGCCAGCAGCCCTACTATAGCGGGAGCGGGAGAGACCCAGTACTTC. J is TRBJ2-5 and V is TRBV28; 9 nucleotides match TRBD2. This CDR3 contains 16 residues. Losses at the gene ends were 6 bases for V and 4 bases for J; bases not matched to a gene: 12. Germline values: CDR1 MDHEN, CDR2 SYDVKM.

The sample holds many counts of this clonotype. V and J are TRBV24-1 and TRBJ2-1; D is possibly TRBD2 (6 bases). Trimming shortened V by 5 bases and J by 4 bases, and 14 bases separated the two germline ends. The germline V gene has CDR1 KGHDR and CDR2 SFDVKD. The CDR3 sequence is 15 residues long. CDR3 sequence: CATSAPFGGYNEQFF. The CDR3 region has the DNA TGTGCCACCAGTGCACCCTTTGGAGGGTACAATGAGCAGTTCTTC.

This clonotype occurred a few times. The V call is TRBV19, the J call TRBJ2-1; 11 bases are shared with TRBD2. The germline V gene encodes CDR1 LNHDA and CDR2 SQIVND (reference sequence). This CDR3 spans 14 amino acids. With V trimmed by 3 bases and J by 8 bases, 3 bases remained unmatched. In nucleotides, the CDR3 is TGTGCCAGTAGTATCACTAGCGGGAGCTATGAGCAGTTCTTC. Its protein is CASSITSGSYEQFF.

This clonotype has a handful of counts. The V and J genes are TRBV7-9 and TRBJ1-2; 12 nucleotides line up with TRBD1. The V gene end was trimmed by 5 bases and the J gene end by 8 bases; junction bases not matched to a gene: 9. Germline loops: CDR1 SEHNR, CDR2 FQNEAQ (reference sequence). The CDR3 has 15 residues. The CDR3 loop is CASSPMGQGAWGYTF. In DNA, the CDR3 is TGTGCCAGCAGCCCCATGGGACAGGGGGCGTGGGGCTACACCTTC. The full variable domain, in which reference TRBV7-9 and TRBJ1-2 provide the parts outside the CDR3, is DTGVSQNPRHKITKRGQNVTFRCDPISEHNRLYWYRQTLGQGPEFLTYFQNEAQLEKSRLLSDRFSAERPKGSFSTLEIQRTEQGDSAMYLCASSPMGQGAWGYTFGSGTRLTVV.

This clonotype was seen a few times. This sequence joins TRBV27 and TRBJ1-2, with D tentatively TRBD1 (5 bases). The CDR3 consists of 15 residues. Germline CDR1 reads MNHEY; CDR2 reads SMNVEV (reference sequence). Trimming removed 0 bases at V and 2 bases at J, with 10 bases between. The CDR3 sequence: CASSLSRGQNYGYTF. CDR3 sequence (DNA): TGTGCCAGCAGTTTATCGAGGGGCCAGAACTATGGCTACACCTTC.

This clonotype was counted at least ten times. The chain has TRBV28 and TRBJ2-1, with D perhaps being TRBD1 or TRBD2 (5 bases each). Looked up from germline, CDR1 is MDHEN and CDR2 is SYDVKM. The V end was cut by 6 bases, the J end by 2 bases, with 14 bases between. The CDR3 has 15 amino acids. CDR3 coding DNA: TGTGCCAGCAGCCCTCAATGGGGGACCTACAATGAGCAGTTCTTC. Its protein is CASSPQWGTYNEQFF.

This clonotype occurred many times. The rearrangement joins TRBV9 to TRBJ2-1; TRBD2 agrees at 9 bases. Germline CDR1 is SGDLS and CDR2 is YYNGEE. Trimming took 0 bases from V and 9 from J; bases not matched to a gene: 7. The CDR3 consists of 15 residues. Here the CDR3 DNA reads TGTGCCAGCAGCGTAGCTGCGGGAGGGCCCGGTGAGCAGTTCTTC. Translating it yields CASSVAAGGPGEQFF.

This chain connects TRBV5-8 to TRBJ2-1; TRBD2 matches 7 bases. This CDR3 region has 19 residues. J lost 3 bases, V lost 4 bases, and 19 bases had no gene match. CDR1 SGHTS and CDR2 YDEGEE come from the germline V gene. The CDR3 nucleotides are TGTGCCAGCAGCATACCAGCGCGGGTGGGGAGGGTAATCTACAATGAGCAGTTCTTC. This codes for CASSIPARVGRVIYNEQFF.

This clonotype was recorded many times. The chain employs TRBV28 and TRBJ2-7; TRBD1 is a possible D gene (5 bases). This CDR3 region has 14 residues. Germline lookup yields CDR1 MDHEN and CDR2 SYDVKM. The V end was cut by 2 bases, the J end by 5 bases, with 13 bases between. This CDR3 is CASSLADSHHEQYF. CDR3 in DNA: TGTGCCAGCAGTTTAGCCGACAGTCATCACGAGCAGTACTTC.

Regarding this clonotype: Mismatch with germline at one junction end may stem from a read error. J is TRBJ2-5 and V is TRBV28; D may be TRBD1 or TRBD2 (5 bases each). From germline, CDR1 is MDHEN and CDR2 SYDVKM. The CDR3 has 15 residues. The DNA for the CDR3 is TGTGCTAGCAGTTTATCAGTAGGGGAGAGGAAGACCCAGTACTTC. It codes for CASSLSVGERKTQYF.

At least ten counts were recorded for this clonotype. The genes are TRBV29-1 and TRBJ2-1; D is ambiguous. This CDR3 has 16 amino acids. Germline V gene lookup returns CDR1 SQVTM and CDR2 ANQGSEA. Trimming removed 0 bases at V and 0 bases at J, with 12 bases between. The DNA of the CDR3 is TGCAGCGTTGAAGATGAGCAACTGAGCTCCTACAATGAGCAGTTCTTC. Amino acids: CSVEDEQLSSYNEQFF.

This clonotype was seen ten or more times. The V and J genes are TRBV6-1 and TRBJ1-2, with 7 bases lining up with TRBD1. V lost 10 bases to trimming and J lost 1 base; unmatched junction nucleotides: 12. The CDR3 has 15 amino acids. The germline V gene has CDR1 MNHNS and CDR2 SASEGT. CDR3 DNA: TGTGCCACCTACGCTAGACAGGGTGTTAACTATGGCTACACCTTC. It is translated as CATYARQGVNYGYTF.

Many counts were recorded for this clonotype. The chain is built from TRBV28 and TRBJ2-3; TRBD2 might be the D (6 bases). The CDR3 length is 19 residues. Germline assignment: CDR1 MDHEN and CDR2 SYDVKM. CDR3 sequence reads: CAVFDRGFAGTYRGDTQYF. DNA for the CDR3: TGTGCAGTTTTTGATCGGGGCTTTGCGGGAACATACCGAGGAGATACGCAGTATTTT.

This clonotype was counted at least ten times. This chain uses TRBV3-1 with TRBJ1-1; 7 bases are a match to TRBD1. V was clipped by 2 bases and J by 4 bases; unmatched bases: 13. The CDR3 consists of 17 residues. The V gene's germline CDR1 is LGHDT and CDR2 YNNKEL (reference sequence). The CDR3 region is CASSQRDRLPWGTEAFF. The CDR3 bases are TGTGCCAGCAGCCAAAGGGACAGATTACCGTGGGGCACTGAAGCTTTCTTT. Combining the CDR3 with reference TRBV3-1 and TRBJ1-1 gives the whole variable domain DTAVSQTPKYLVTQMGNDKSIKCEQNLGHDTMYWYKQDSKKFLKIMFSYNNKELIINETVPNRFSPKSPDKAHLNLHINSLELGDSAVYFCASSQRDRLPWGTEAFFGQGTRLTVV.

In the case of this clonotype: This sequence may be a read error, since a much larger clone differs from it by one base. The rearrangement uses TRBV7-2 and TRBJ2-2, with 7 bases identical to TRBD1. The CDR3 is 13 residues long. Germline CDR1 is SGHTA and CDR2 is FQGNSA. J lost 5 bases, V lost 4 bases, and 1 base had no gene match. CDR3 in DNA: TGTGCCAGCAGCTACAGGGGAACCGGGGAGCTGTTTTTT. Encoded protein: CASSYRGTGELFF. Complete variable domain (other parts from reference TRBV7-2 and TRBJ2-2): GAGVSQSPSNKVTEKGKDVELRCDPISGHTALYWYRQSLGQGLEFLIYFQGNSAPDKSGLPSDRFSAERTGGSVSTLTIQRTQQEDSAVYLCASSYRGTGELFFGEGSRLTVL.

The J gene is TRBJ2-6, the V gene TRBV19, with 7 bases that match TRBD1. V lost 7 bases, J lost 2 bases, and 5 bases stayed unmatched. Per germline, CDR1 LNHDA and CDR2 SQIVND (reference sequence). This CDR3 has 15 residues. CDR3 protein: CASIKGGAGANVLTF. The CDR3 DNA follows: TGTGCCAGTATTAAAGGGGGCGCTGGGGCCAACGTCCTGACTTTC.

The sample holds many counts of this clonotype. The V call is TRBV19, the J call TRBJ2-7, with TRBD1 matching 7 bases. Germline V gene lookup returns CDR1 LNHDA and CDR2 SQIVND (reference sequence). This CDR3 spans 12 amino acids. V was pared by 6 bases and J by 6 bases, with 5 bases of the junction left unmatched. This chain's CDR3 is CASSHRGSEQYF. The CDR3 bases are TGTGCCAGTAGCCACAGGGGCTCCGAGCAGTACTTC.

The CDR3 nucleotides read TGTGCCAGCTGTCCCTCCGGGGAGGGGATGGGCTACAATGAGCAGTTCTTC. It translates to CASCPSGEGMGYNEQFF. This sequence joins TRBV6-1 and TRBJ2-1; 7 bases line up with TRBD2. Germline V gene sequence: CDR1 MNHNS, CDR2 SASEGT. V lost 8 bases and J lost 3; bases outside the gene matches: 16. This CDR3 comprises 17 residues.

This clonotype was seen repeatedly, ten times or more. V gene TRBV7-4 combines with J gene TRBJ2-1; possibly TRBD1 for D (5 bases). V was shortened by 4 bases and J by 3 bases, with 10 bases between the two germline ends. The length of the CDR3 is 14 residues. Germline V gene lookup returns CDR1 SGHVT and CDR2 SQSDAQ. The CDR3 region is CASSCTTDYNEQFF. CDR3 DNA: TGTGCCAGCAGCTGTACGACAGACTACAATGAGCAGTTCTTC.

This clonotype has a count of ten or more. CDR3 sequence reads: CASSHKGVRYEQYF. CDR3 sequence (DNA): TGTGCCAGCAGCCATAAGGGGGTTCGTTACGAGCAGTACTTC. The chain carries TRBV3-1 and TRBJ2-7, with D perhaps TRBD1 (6 bases). This CDR3 comprises 14 residues. The V end lost 3 bases, the J end lost 4 bases, and 13 bases lay between the germline ends. In germline, CDR1 is LGHDT, CDR2 YNNKEL (reference sequence).

Many counts were recorded for this clonotype. The gene calls are TRBV6-1 and TRBJ2-5; D is possibly TRBD1 or TRBD2 (5 bases each). This CDR3 comprises 14 residues. Germline CDR1 MNHNS, CDR2 SASEGT. Trimming took off 7 bases at V and 1 base at J, with 13 bases between the two ends. This CDR3 is CASTMGDSQETQYF. In DNA, the CDR3 is TGTGCCAGCACCATGGGAGACAGCCAAGAGACCCAGTACTTC.